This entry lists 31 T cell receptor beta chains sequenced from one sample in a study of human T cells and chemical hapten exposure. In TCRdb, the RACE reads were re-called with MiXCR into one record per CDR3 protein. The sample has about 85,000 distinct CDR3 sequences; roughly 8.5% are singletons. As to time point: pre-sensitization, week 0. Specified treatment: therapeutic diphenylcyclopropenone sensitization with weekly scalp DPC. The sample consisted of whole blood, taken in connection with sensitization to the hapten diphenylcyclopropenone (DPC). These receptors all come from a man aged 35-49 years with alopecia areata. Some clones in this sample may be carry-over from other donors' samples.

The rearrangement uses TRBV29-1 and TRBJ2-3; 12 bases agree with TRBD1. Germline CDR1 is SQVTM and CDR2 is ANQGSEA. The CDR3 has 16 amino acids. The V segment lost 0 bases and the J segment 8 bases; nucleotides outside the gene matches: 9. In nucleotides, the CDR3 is TGCAGCGTTGAAGAGCCCGGGACAGGGGGCTTTGGTACGCAGTATTTT. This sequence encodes CSVEEPGTGGFGTQYF.

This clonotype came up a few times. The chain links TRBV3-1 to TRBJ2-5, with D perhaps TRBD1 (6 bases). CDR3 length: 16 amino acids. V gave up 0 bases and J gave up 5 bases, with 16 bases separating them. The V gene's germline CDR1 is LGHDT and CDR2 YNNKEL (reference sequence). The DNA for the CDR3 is TGTGCCAGCAGCCAAGATGTCCTCGCAGGACAGGAGACCCAGTACTTC. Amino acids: CASSQDVLAGQETQYF.

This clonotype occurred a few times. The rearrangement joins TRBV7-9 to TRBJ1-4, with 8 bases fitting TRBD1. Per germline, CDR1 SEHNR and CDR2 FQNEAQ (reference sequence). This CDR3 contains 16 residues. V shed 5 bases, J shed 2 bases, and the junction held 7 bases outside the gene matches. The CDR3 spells CASSGRRQGTNEKLFF. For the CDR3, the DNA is TGTGCCAGCAGCGGCAGAAGACAGGGGACTAATGAAAAACTGTTTTTT.

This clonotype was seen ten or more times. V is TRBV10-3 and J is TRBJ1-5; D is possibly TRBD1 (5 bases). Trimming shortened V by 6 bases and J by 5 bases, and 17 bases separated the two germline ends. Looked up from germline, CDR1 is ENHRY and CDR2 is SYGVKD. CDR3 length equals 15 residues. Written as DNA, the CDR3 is TGTGCCATCAGGGAGACAGACGCGATACATCAGCCCCAGCATTTT. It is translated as CAIRETDAIHQPQHF.

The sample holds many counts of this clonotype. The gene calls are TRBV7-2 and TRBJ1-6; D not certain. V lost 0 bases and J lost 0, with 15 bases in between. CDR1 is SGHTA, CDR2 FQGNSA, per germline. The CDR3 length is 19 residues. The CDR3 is CASSLAYPAGSSYNSPLHF. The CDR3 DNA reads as TGTGCCAGCAGCTTAGCCTATCCGGCGGGGAGCTCCTATAATTCACCCCTCCACTTT.

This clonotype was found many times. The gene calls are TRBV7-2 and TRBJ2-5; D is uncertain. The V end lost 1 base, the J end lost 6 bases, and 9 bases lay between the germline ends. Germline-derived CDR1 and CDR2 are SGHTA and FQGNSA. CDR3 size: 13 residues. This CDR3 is CASSLGFQKTQYF. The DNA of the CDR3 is TGTGCCAGCAGCTTAGGATTTCAGAAGACCCAGTACTTC.

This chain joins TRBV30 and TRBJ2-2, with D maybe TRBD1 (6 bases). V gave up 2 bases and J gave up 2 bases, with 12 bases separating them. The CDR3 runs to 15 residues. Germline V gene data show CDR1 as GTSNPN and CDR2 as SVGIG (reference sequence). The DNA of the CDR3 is TGTGCCTGGAGTTTGGGGACAACTAACACCGGGGAGCTGTTTTTT. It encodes CAWSLGTTNTGELFF.

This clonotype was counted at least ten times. The CDR3 region has the DNA TGCGCCAGCAGCCTGCTTCACGGACGTAATGAAAAACTGTTTTTT. This sequence encodes CASSLLHGRNEKLFF. The chain links TRBV4-1 to TRBJ1-4; no definite D call. The CDR3 contains 15 residues. Looked up from germline, CDR1 is MGHRA and CDR2 is YSYEKL. V lost 4 bases and J lost 4, with 13 bases in between.

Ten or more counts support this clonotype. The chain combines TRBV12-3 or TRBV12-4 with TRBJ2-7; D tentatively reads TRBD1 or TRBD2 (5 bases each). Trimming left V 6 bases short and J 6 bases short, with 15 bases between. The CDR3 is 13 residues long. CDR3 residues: CASRGDGRSEQYF. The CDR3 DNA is TGTGCCAGCAGGGGGGACGGCCGGAGCGAGCAGTACTTC.

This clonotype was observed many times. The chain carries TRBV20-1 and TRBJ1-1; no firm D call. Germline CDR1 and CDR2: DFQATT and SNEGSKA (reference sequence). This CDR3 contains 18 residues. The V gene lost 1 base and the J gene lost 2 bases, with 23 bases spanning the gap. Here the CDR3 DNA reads TGCAGTGCTAGAGTTCCGAGTGGCACCCTTGCGGTAAACACTGAAGCTTTCTTT. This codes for CSARVPSGTLAVNTEAFF.

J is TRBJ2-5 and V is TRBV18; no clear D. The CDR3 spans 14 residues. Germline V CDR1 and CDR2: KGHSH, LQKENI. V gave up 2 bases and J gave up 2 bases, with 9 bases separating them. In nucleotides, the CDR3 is TGTGCCAGCTCACCAGCGGCGGAACAAGAGACCCAGTACTTC. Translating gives CASSPAAEQETQYF.

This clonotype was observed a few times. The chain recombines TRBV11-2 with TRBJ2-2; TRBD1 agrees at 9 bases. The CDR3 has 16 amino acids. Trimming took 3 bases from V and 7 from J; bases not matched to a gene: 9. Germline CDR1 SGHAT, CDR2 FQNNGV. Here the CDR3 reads CASSFRDRANHGELFF. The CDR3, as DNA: TGTGCCAGCAGCTTTAGGGACAGGGCCAATCACGGGGAGCTGTTTTTT.

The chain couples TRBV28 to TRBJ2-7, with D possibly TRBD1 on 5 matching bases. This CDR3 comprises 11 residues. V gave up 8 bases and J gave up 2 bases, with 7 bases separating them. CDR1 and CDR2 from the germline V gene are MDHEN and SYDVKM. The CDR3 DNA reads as TGTGCCAGCGGGGCCGCCTACGAGCAGTACTTC. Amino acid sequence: CASGAAYEQYF.

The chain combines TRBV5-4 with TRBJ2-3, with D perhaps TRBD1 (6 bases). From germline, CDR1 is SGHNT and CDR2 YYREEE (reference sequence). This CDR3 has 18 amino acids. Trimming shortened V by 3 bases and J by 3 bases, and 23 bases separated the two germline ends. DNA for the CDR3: TGTGCCAGCAGCTCCGGACAGCCAGTCCGTTATGGGACAGATACGCAGTATTTT. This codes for CASSSGQPVRYGTDTQYF.

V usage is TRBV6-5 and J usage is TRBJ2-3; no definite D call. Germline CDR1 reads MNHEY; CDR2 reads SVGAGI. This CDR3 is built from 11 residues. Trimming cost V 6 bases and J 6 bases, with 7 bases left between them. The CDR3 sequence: CASRSSDTQYF. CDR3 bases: TGTGCCAGCAGGTCCTCCGATACGCAGTATTTT.

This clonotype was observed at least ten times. The CDR3 DNA sequence: TGTGCCAGCAGCCCCGCTCCCGGGTTTGGTAGCGAGCAGTACTTC. This sequence encodes CASSPAPGFGSEQYF. The chain combines TRBV7-2 with TRBJ2-7; D remains unclear. Germline V gene data show CDR1 as SGHTA and CDR2 as FQGNSA. The germline V and J ends were trimmed by 5 bases and 6 bases, with 20 bases remaining between them. The CDR3 is made up of 15 amino acids.

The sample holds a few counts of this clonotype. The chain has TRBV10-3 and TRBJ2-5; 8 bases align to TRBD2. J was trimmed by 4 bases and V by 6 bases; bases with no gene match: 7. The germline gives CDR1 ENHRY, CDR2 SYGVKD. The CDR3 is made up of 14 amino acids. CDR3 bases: TGTGCCATCAGGGATAGCGGGATGCCAGAGACCCAGTACTTC. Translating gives CAIRDSGMPETQYF.

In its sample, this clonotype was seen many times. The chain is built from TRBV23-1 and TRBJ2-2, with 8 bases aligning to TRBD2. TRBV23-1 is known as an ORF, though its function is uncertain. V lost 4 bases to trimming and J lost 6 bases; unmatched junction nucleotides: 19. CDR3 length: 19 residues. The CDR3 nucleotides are TGCGCCAGCAGTCTACGCGGGACACAAAGCGGGAGTATCCCCGGGGAGCTGTTTTTT. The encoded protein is CASSLRGTQSGSIPGELFF.

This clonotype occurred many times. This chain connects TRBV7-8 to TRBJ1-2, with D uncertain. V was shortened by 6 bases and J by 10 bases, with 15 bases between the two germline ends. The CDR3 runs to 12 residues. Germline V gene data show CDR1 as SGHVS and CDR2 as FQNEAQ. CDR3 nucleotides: TGTGCCAGCAGTTCTCGGACCGTCGACTACACCTTC. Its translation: CASSSRTVDYTF.

The CDR3 DNA reads as TGTGCCAGCAGCTATTTGGCCGGGGGGTCAACCTACGAGCAGTACTTC. Protein: CASSYLAGGSTYEQYF. This chain connects TRBV6-2 or TRBV6-3 to TRBJ2-7, with 7 bases lining up with TRBD2. Germline V gene lookup returns CDR1 MNHEY and CDR2 SVGEGT. V lost 6 bases and J lost 2; bases outside the gene matches: 13. The CDR3 extends over 16 amino acids.

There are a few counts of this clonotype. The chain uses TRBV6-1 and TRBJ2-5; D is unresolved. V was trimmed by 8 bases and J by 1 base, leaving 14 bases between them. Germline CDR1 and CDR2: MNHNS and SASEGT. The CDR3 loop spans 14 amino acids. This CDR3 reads CASGFGPAQETQYF. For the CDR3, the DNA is TGTGCCAGCGGGTTCGGTCCGGCCCAAGAGACCCAGTACTTC.

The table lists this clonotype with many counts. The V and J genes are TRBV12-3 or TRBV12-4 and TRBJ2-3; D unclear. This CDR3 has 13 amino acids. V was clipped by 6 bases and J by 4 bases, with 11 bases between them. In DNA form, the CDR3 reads TGTGCCAGCAGCCTAGGAAGGGCAGATACGCAGTATTTT. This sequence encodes CASSLGRADTQYF.

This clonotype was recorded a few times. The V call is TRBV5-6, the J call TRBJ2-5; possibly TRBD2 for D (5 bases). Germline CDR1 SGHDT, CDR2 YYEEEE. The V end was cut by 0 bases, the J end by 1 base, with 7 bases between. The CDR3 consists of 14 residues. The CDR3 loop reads CASSLVGVQETQYF. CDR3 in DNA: TGTGCCAGCAGCTTGGTCGGGGTCCAAGAGACCCAGTACTTC. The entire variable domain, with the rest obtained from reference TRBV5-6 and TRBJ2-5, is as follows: DAGVTQSPTHLIKTRGQQVTLRCSPKSGHDTVSWYQQALGQGPQFIFQYYEEEERQRGNFPDRFSGHQFPNYSSELNVNALLLGDSALYLCASSLVGVQETQYFGPGTRLLVL.

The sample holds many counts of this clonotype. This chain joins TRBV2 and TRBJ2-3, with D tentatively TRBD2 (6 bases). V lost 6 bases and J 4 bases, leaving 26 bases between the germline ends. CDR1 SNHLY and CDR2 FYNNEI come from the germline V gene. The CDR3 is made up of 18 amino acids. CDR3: CASSWGTLARGGADTQYF. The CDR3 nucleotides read TGTGCCAGCAGCTGGGGAACTCTAGCGAGAGGTGGCGCAGATACGCAGTATTTT. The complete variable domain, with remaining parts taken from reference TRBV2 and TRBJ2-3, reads EPEVTQTPSHQVTQMGQEVILRCVPISNHLYFYWYRQILGQKVEFLVSFYNNEISEKSEIFDDQFSVERPDGSNFTLKIRSTKLEDSAMYFCASSWGTLARGGADTQYFGPGTRLTVL.

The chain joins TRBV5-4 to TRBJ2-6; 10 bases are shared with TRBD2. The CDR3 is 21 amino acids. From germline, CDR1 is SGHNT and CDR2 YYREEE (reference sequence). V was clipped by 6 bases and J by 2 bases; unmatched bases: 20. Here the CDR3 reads CASISRPSGSSAGAGANVLTF. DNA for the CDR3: TGTGCCAGCATCTCCCGCCCTAGCGGGAGTTCGGCAGGTGCTGGGGCCAACGTCCTGACTTTC. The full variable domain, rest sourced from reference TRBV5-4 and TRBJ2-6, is ETGVTQSPTHLIKTRGQQVTLRCSSQSGHNTVSWYQQALGQGPQFIFQYYREEENGRGNFPPRFSGLQFPNYSSELNVNALELDDSALYLCASISRPSGSSAGAGANVLTFGAGSRLTVL.

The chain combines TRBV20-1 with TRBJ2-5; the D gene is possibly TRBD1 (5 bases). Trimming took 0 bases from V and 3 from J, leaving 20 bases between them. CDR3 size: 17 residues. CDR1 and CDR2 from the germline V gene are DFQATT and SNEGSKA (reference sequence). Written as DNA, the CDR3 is TGCAGTGCTAGAGATCCCGAAAAGGACACAGCGAAAGAGACCCAGTACTTC. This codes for CSARDPEKDTAKETQYF.

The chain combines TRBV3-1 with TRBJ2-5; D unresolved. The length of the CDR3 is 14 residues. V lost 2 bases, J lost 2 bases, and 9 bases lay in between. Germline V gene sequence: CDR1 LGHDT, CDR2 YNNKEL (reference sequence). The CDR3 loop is CASSQQALQETQYF. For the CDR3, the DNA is TGTGCCAGCAGCCAACAGGCGCTACAAGAGACCCAGTACTTC.

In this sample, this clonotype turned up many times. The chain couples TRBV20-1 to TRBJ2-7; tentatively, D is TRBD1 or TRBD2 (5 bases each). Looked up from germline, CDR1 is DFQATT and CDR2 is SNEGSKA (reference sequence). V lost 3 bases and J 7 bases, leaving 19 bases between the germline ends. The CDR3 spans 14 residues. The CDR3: CSARIGASPGEQYV. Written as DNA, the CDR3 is TGCAGTGCTAGGATCGGGGCGTCACCGGGGGAGCAGTACGTC.

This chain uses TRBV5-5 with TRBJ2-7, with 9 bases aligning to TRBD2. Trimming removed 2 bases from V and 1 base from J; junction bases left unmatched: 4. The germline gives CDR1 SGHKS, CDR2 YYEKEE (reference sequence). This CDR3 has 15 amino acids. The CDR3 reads CASSFELAGSYEQYV. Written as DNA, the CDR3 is TGTGCCAGCAGCTTTGAACTAGCGGGTTCCTACGAGCAGTACGTC.

CDR3 residues: CSAQTDGETQYF. As DNA, the CDR3 is TGCAGTGCTCAGACTGATGGAGAGACCCAGTACTTC. The gene calls are TRBV20-1 and TRBJ2-5; D is undetermined. The germline V gene has CDR1 DFQATT and CDR2 SNEGSKA (reference sequence). The CDR3 loop spans 12 amino acids. Trimming shortened V by 5 bases and J by 4 bases, and 11 bases separated the two germline ends.

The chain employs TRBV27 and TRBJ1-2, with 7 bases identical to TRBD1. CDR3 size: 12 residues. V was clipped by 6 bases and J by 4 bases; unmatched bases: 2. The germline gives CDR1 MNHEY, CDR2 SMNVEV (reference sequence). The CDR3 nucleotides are TGTGCCAGCAGGACAGGGAGCTATGGCTACACCTTC. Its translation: CASRTGSYGYTF.